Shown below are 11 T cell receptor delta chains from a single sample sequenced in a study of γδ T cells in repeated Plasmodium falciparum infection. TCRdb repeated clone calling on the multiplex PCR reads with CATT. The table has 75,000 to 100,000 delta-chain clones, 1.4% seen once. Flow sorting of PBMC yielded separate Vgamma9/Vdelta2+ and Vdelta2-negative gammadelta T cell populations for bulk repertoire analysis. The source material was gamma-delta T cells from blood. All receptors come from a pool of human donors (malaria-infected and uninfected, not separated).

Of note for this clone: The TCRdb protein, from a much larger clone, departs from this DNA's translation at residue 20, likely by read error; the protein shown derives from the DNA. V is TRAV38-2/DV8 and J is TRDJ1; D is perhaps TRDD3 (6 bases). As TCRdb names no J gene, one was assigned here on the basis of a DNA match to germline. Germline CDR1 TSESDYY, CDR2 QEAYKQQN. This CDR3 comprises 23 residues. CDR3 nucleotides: TGTGCTTATAGGAGCGCGATATCCCCACCTTGGCTGGGGTGGAGGGGCTACACCGATAGACTCATCTTT. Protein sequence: CAYRSAISPPWLGWRGYTDRLIF.

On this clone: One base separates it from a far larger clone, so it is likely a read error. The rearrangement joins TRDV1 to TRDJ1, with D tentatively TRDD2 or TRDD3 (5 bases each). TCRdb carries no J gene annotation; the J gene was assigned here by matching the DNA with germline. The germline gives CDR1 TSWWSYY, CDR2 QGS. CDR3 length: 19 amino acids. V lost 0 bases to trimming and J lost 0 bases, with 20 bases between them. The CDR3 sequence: CALGELNLLGDLYTDKLIF. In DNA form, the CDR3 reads TGTGCTCTTGGGGAACTCAACCTACTAGGGGACCTGTACACCGATAAACTCATCTTT.

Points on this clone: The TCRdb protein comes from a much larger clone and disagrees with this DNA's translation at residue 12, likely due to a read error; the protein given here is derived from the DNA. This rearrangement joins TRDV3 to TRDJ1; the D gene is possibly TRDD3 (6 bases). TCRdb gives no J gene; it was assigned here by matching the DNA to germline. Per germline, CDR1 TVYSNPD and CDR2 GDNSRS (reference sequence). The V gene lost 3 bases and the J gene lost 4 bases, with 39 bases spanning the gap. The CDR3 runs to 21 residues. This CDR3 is CALPKSPFYHWERTNRDKLIF. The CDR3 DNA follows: TGTGCCTTGCCCAAGTCCCCGTTCTACCACTGGGAGAGGACTAATCGCGATAAACTCATCTTT.

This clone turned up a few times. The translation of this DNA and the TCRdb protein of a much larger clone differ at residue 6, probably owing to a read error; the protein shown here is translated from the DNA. The CDR3 reads CAFRFSLRRAGGLTPPGWYTDKLIF. The CDR3 region has the DNA TGTGCCTTTAGATTTTCCCTACGAAGGGCTGGGGGTTTAACGCCGCCAGGATGGTACACCGATAAACTCATCTTT. The J gene is TRDJ1, the V gene TRDV3, with 7 bases fitting TRDD3. The V segment lost 0 bases and the J segment 0 bases; nucleotides outside the gene matches: 37. Germline loops: CDR1 TVYSNPD, CDR2 GDNSRS (reference sequence). The CDR3 has 25 amino acids. Full variable domain (remainder filled in from reference TRDV3 and TRDJ1): CDKVTQSSPDQTVASGSEVVLLCTYDTVYSNPDLFWYRIRPDYSFQFVFYGDNSRSEGADFTQGRFSVKHILTQKAFHLVISPVRTEDSATYYCAFRFSLRRAGGLTPPGWYTDKLIFGKGTRVTVEP.

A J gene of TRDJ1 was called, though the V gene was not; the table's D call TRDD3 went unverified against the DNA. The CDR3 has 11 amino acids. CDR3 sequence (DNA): TGCGCCTGGGGGCGCACCGATAAACTCATCTTT. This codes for CAWGRTDKLIF.

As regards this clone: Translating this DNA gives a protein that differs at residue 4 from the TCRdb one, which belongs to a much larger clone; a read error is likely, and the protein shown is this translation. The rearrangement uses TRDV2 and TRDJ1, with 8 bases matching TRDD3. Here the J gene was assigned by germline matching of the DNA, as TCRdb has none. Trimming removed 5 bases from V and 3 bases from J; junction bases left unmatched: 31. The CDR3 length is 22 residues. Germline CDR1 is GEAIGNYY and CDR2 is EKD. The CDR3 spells CACGSLTGGDSATLSVPDKLIF. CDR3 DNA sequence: TGTGCCTGTGGCAGCCTGACTGGGGGGGACTCTGCAACTCTCAGCGTACCCGATAAACTCATCTTT.

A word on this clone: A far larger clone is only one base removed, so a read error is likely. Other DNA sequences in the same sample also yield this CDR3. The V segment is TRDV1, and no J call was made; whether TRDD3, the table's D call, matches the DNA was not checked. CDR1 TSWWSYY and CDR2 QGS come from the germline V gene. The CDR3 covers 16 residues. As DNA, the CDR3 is TGTGCTCTTGGGGAGGGGCTCGATCCGTACACCGATAAACTTATCTTT. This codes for CALGEGLDPYTDKLIF.

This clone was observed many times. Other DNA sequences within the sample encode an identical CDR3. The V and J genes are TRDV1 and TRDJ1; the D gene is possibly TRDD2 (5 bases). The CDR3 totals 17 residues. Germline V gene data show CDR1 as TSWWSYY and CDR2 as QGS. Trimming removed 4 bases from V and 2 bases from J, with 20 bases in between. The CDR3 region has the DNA TGTGCTCTTGGGGGGTTTCCTTCGAGTAGGAGGACCGATAAACTCATCTTT. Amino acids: CALGGFPSSRRTDKLIF.

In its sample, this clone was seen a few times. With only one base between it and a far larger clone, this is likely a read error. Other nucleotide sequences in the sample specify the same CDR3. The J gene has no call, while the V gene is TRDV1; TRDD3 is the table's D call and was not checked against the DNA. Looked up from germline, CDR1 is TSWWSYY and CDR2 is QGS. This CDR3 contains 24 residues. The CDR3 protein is CALGELRVFTWAGWGYRLTDKLIF. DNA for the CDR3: TGTGCTCTTGGGGAACTTAGAGTCTTCACCTGGGCAGGATGGGGATACAGGCTCACCGATAAGCTCATCTTT.

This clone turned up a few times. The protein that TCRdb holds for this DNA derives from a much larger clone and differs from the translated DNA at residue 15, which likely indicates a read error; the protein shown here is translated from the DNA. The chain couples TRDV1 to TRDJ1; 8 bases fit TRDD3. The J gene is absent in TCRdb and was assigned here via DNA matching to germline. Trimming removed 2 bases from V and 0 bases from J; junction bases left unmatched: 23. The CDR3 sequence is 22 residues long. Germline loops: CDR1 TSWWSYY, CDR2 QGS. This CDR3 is CALGEGLYRTGGHLSYTDKLIF. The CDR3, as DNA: TGTGCTCTTGGGGAAGGTCTCTACCGTACTGGGGGTCACCTCTCCTACACCGATAAACTCATCTTT.

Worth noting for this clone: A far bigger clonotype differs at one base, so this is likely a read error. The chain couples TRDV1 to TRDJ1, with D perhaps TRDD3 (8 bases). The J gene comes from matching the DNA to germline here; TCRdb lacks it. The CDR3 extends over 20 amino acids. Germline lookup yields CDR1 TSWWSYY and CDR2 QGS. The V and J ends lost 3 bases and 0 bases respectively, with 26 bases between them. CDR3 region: CALGEAFLLGDYDYTDKLIF. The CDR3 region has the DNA TGTGCTCTTGGGGAGGCCTTCCTGCTGGGGGACTACGATTACACCGATAAACTCATCTTT.